This record covers a single T cell receptor (beta chain). The J segment lost 4 bases and the V segment lost 2 bases, leaving 10 bases of the junction unmatched. The CDR3 has 16 residues. Germline CDR1 reads SGHDN; CDR2 reads FVKESK. TCRdb reprocessed the 5' RACE reads with MiXCR, giving one entry per CDR3 protein. The top ten clones hold approximately 4.6% of a sample with 60,000 to 75,000 distinct CDR3 sequences, about 17% of them seen once. This sample was included in a study of T cells of healthy individuals. This sequence joins TRBV14 and TRBJ2-5; 7 positions match TRBD2. The receptor was isolated from a human donor in good health. The CDR3 nucleotides are TGTGCCAGCAGCCAACTCTTGGGAGGGCTACGAGAGACCCAGTACTTC. It encodes CASSQLLGGLRETQYF.